Below, 25 T cell receptor beta chains from the same sample are listed, as sequenced in a study of T cells after yellow fever vaccination. MiXCR, run by TCRdb on the 5' RACE reads, gives a single entry per CDR3 protein. The sample has some 420,000 distinct CDR3 sequences; about 19% are singletons. The source material was PBMCs, sampled before the yellow fever booster vaccination. The receptor source for this set is a man younger than 35 who received the YFV17D yellow fever vaccine.

V gene TRBV7-6 combines with J gene TRBJ1-5; D might be TRBD1 (5 bases). The V gene's germline CDR1 is SGHVS and CDR2 FNYEAQ. This CDR3 spans 15 amino acids. Trimming took off 0 bases at V and 7 bases at J, with 13 bases between the two ends. The CDR3 here is CASSLASGREQPQHF. The CDR3 coding sequence is TGTGCCAGCAGCTTAGCATCGGGGCGCGAACAGCCCCAGCATTTT.

In its sample, this clonotype was seen a few times. CDR3 protein: CASSLLKNTEAFF. The CDR3 region has the DNA TGTGCCAGCAGTTTGTTGAAGAACACTGAAGCTTTCTTT. The V call is TRBV12-3 or TRBV12-4, the J call TRBJ1-1, with D uncertain. This CDR3 region has 13 residues. V shed 3 bases and J shed 1 base, with 6 bases lying between them.

The rearrangement uses TRBV6-5 and TRBJ2-5, with TRBD1 as a possible D gene (6 bases). Trimming pared 6 bases from V and 5 bases from J, leaving 13 bases between. This CDR3 is built from 13 residues. CDR1 and CDR2 from the germline V gene are MNHEY and SVGAGI. CDR3 in DNA: TGTGCCAGCAGGAACAGGGTTGGCGAGACCCAGTACTTC. Protein product: CASRNRVGETQYF.

J is TRBJ2-1 and V is TRBV7-3, with TRBD2 as a possible D gene (6 bases). Trimming took 2 bases from V and 0 from J, leaving 8 bases between them. Looked up from germline, CDR1 is SGHTA and CDR2 is FQGTGA. This CDR3 has 15 amino acids. CDR3 coding DNA: TGTGCCAGCAGCTTACTGACTAGCTCCTACAATGAGCAGTTCTTC. It codes for CASSLLTSSYNEQFF.

The rearrangement joins TRBV4-3 to TRBJ1-3; no definite D call. The V gene's germline CDR1 is LGHNA and CDR2 YSLEER. The CDR3 is made up of 14 amino acids. Trimming left V 1 base short and J 4 bases short, with 8 bases between. The CDR3 spells CASSQGVLGNTIYF. Written as DNA, the CDR3 is TGCGCCAGCAGCCAAGGGGTCCTCGGAAACACCATATATTTT.

This chain links TRBV7-9 with TRBJ2-1, with 8 positions matching TRBD2. The CDR3 contains 13 residues. The V gene's germline CDR1 is SEHNR and CDR2 FQNEAQ (reference sequence). With 3 bases clipped from V and 15 bases from J, the junction kept 10 bases outside the gene matches. CDR3 amino acids: CASSFPDSGDWFF. CDR3 in DNA: TGTGCCAGCAGCTTCCCAGATAGCGGGGATTGGTTCTTC. The whole variable domain, filled in from reference TRBV7-9 and TRBJ2-1, reads DTGVSQNPRHKITKRGQNVTFRCDPISEHNRLYWYRQTLGQGPEFLTYFQNEAQLEKSRLLSDRFSAERPKGSFSTLEIQRTEQGDSAMYLCASSFPDSGDWFFGPGTRLTVL.

The rearrangement uses TRBV5-1 and TRBJ1-1; D remains unclear. Trimming took off 6 bases at V and 0 bases at J, with 15 bases between the two ends. CDR1 is SGHRS, CDR2 YFSETQ, per germline. The CDR3 length is 15 residues. CDR3 in amino acids: CASTAGVLMNTEAFF. DNA for the CDR3: TGCGCCAGCACTGCAGGAGTCCTCATGAACACTGAAGCTTTCTTT.

The chain joins TRBV7-8 to TRBJ2-1; TRBD2 might be the D (6 bases). The CDR3 is 17 residues long. Germline CDR1 reads SGHVS; CDR2 reads FQNEAQ. Trimming removed 1 base from V and 7 bases from J, with 20 bases in between. The CDR3 DNA sequence: TGTGCCAGCAGCTTAGGTATTACTAGCAGCCGAATTAATGAGCAGTTCTTC. It is translated as CASSLGITSSRINEQFF.

CDR3: CASSPWAPLTPLYGYTF. Written as DNA, the CDR3 is TGCGCCAGCAGCCCCTGGGCCCCCTTGACACCCCTCTATGGCTACACCTTC. The chain combines TRBV4-3 with TRBJ1-2, with D hard to call. Germline CDR1 reads LGHNA; CDR2 reads YSLEER. Deletions cut 4 bases from V and 4 bases from J, with 22 bases between. The CDR3 is 17 residues long.

This clonotype was seen a handful of times. J is TRBJ2-1 and V is TRBV5-1; 9 positions match TRBD2. The CDR3 has 15 residues. Germline loops: CDR1 SGHRS, CDR2 YFSETQ. V gave up 0 bases and J gave up 4 bases; unmatched junction bases: 2. The CDR3 nucleotides are TGCGCCAGCAGCTTGGTAGCGGGGGCTTACAATGAGCAGTTCTTC. Its translation: CASSLVAGAYNEQFF.

V gene TRBV18 combines with J gene TRBJ1-5; 7 positions match TRBD1. Germline lookup yields CDR1 KGHSH and CDR2 LQKENI. CDR3 length: 15 residues. After removal of 5 bases from V and 1 base from J, the junction contained 5 bases not matched to a gene. Written as DNA, the CDR3 is TGTGCCAGCTCAGGCGGACAGGCCAGCAATCAGCCCCAGCATTTT. This gives the protein CASSGGQASNQPQHF. The full variable domain, its missing parts supplied by reference TRBV18 and TRBJ1-5, is NAGVMQNPRHLVRRRGQEARLRCSPMKGHSHVYWYRQLPEEGLKFMVYLQKENIIDESGMPKERFSAEFPKEGPSILRIQQVVRGDSAAYFCASSGGQASNQPQHFGDGTRLSIL.

The genes are TRBV21-1 and TRBJ2-3. TRBV21-1 is flagged as a pseudogene. The CDR3 totals 13 residues. The CDR3 loop is CASSGSEPHTQYF. DNA of the CDR3: TGTGCCAGCAGCGGGTCCGAGCCGCATACGCAGTATTTT.

The chain couples TRBV7-9 to TRBJ2-5, with D perhaps given as TRBD1 or TRBD2 (6 bases each). The germline V and J ends were trimmed by 5 bases and 5 bases, with 21 bases remaining between them. Germline loops: CDR1 SEHNR, CDR2 FQNEAQ (reference sequence). This CDR3 region has 16 residues. The DNA of the CDR3 is TGTGCCAGCAGCACTTGGGGGGTCAGGGGCCAGGAGACCCAGTACTTC. Protein: CASSTWGVRGQETQYF.

The CDR3 reads CASSPQLAGVVDTQYF. DNA for the CDR3: TGTGCCAGCAGCCCTCAACTAGCGGGGGTTGTAGATACGCAGTATTTT. This chain connects TRBV7-9 to TRBJ2-3, with TRBD2 matching over 11 bases. Germline CDR1 SEHNR, CDR2 FQNEAQ (reference sequence). Trimming removed 5 bases from V and 5 bases from J; junction bases left unmatched: 9. The CDR3 is 16 amino acids.

This clonotype turned up a few times. The V call is TRBV28, the J call TRBJ2-3; no definite D call. Germline CDR1 is MDHEN and CDR2 is SYDVKM. This CDR3 comprises 16 residues. Trimming cost V 2 bases and J 4 bases, with 16 bases left between them. This CDR3 reads CASSLVTSLPADTQYF. CDR3 nucleotide sequence: TGTGCCAGCAGTTTAGTCACCTCCCTGCCCGCAGATACGCAGTATTTT.

This clonotype was picked up a small number of times. This chain connects TRBV7-2 to TRBJ1-3; D is ambiguous. The length of the CDR3 is 15 residues. Germline V CDR1 and CDR2: SGHTA, FQGNSA. V lost 3 bases to trimming and J lost 0 bases, with 9 bases between them. The CDR3 reads CASSFGPYSGNTIYF. The CDR3 DNA reads TGTGCCAGCAGCTTCGGGCCCTACTCTGGAAACACCATATATTTT. Complete variable domain (other parts from reference TRBV7-2 and TRBJ1-3): GAGVSQSPSNKVTEKGKDVELRCDPISGHTALYWYRQSLGQGLEFLIYFQGNSAPDKSGLPSDRFSAERTGGSVSTLTIQRTQQEDSAVYLCASSFGPYSGNTIYFGEGSWLTVV.

This chain uses TRBV5-1 with TRBJ1-6; D not resolved. Trimming left V 2 bases short and J 9 bases short, with 9 bases between. Germline CDR1 is SGHRS and CDR2 is YFSETQ. There are 13 residues in the CDR3. In DNA, the CDR3 is TGCGCCAGCAGCTTCCGGGAGAGTTCACCCCTCCACTTT. Its protein is CASSFRESSPLHF. The full variable domain, rest sourced from reference TRBV5-1 and TRBJ1-6, is KAGVTQTPRYLIKTRGQQVTLSCSPISGHRSVSWYQQTPGQGLQFLFEYFSETQRNKGNFPGRFSGRQFSNSRSEMNVSTLELGDSALYLCASSFRESSPLHFGNGTRLTVT.

J is TRBJ2-5 and V is TRBV7-6; D is possibly TRBD2 (5 bases). Between the trimmed V and J ends, which lost 0 bases and 1 base, there was a span of 15 bases. The length of the CDR3 is 17 residues. CDR1 is SGHVS, CDR2 FNYEAQ, per germline. CDR3 nucleotides: TGTGCCAGCAGCTTAGCAGCGGCGACCGCTACCCAAGAGACCCAGTACTTC. This codes for CASSLAAATATQETQYF.

V gene TRBV7-2 combines with J gene TRBJ1-2, with D uncertain. The germline CDR1 and CDR2 sequences are SGHTA and FQGNSA. This CDR3 region has 13 residues. Trimming removed 7 bases from V and 2 bases from J, with 11 bases in between. As DNA, the CDR3 is TGTGCCAGCACCCAGACGGCGAACTATGGCTACACCTTC. Translated, it gives CASTQTANYGYTF.

This clonotype has ten or more counts. The rearrangement links TRBV20-1 to TRBJ2-5; possibly TRBD2 for D (6 bases). The germline V and J ends were trimmed by 4 bases and 5 bases, with 20 bases remaining between them. CDR3 size: 15 residues. Germline V gene lookup returns CDR1 DFQATT and CDR2 SNEGSKA (reference sequence). CDR3: CSATPRDWGWETQYF. DNA of the CDR3: TGCAGTGCTACACCCCGGGACTGGGGCTGGGAGACCCAGTACTTC.

This clonotype has a handful of counts. The chain has TRBV7-2 and TRBJ1-2; D unclear. V gave up 1 base and J gave up 4 bases, with 16 bases separating them. The CDR3 runs to 16 residues. The germline V gene has CDR1 SGHTA and CDR2 FQGNSA. The CDR3 region has the DNA TGTGCCAGCAGCTTAGAGGTCCCCCCGTTCGGCTATGGCTACACCTTC. It codes for CASSLEVPPFGYGYTF.

The chain is built from TRBV3-1 and TRBJ1-2; D perhaps matches TRBD1 (5 bases). The CDR3 has 14 amino acids. V lost 0 bases and J 8 bases, leaving 13 bases between the germline ends. Germline lookup yields CDR1 LGHDT and CDR2 YNNKEL (reference sequence). The CDR3: CASSQDIGTRGYTF. CDR3 DNA: TGTGCCAGCAGCCAAGATATAGGGACTCGAGGCTACACCTTC.

The genes are TRBV28 and TRBJ2-5; TRBD2 matches at 7 bases. The CDR3 has 13 amino acids. The ends lost 7 bases at V and 3 bases at J; junction bases unmatched: 5. CDR1 and CDR2 from the germline V gene are MDHEN and SYDVKM. CDR3 sequence: CASTLAGEETQYF. In DNA form, the CDR3 reads TGTGCCAGCACTCTGGCGGGGGAAGAGACCCAGTACTTC. The whole variable domain, filled in from reference TRBV28 and TRBJ2-5, reads DVKVTQSSRYLVKRTGEKVFLECVQDMDHENMFWYRQDPGLGLRLIYFSYDVKMKEKGDIPEGYSVSREKKERFSLILESASTNQTSMYLCASTLAGEETQYFGPGTRLLVL.

J is TRBJ2-7 and V is TRBV20-1, with no clear D. Trimming shortened V by 6 bases and J by 5 bases, and 11 bases separated the two germline ends. Germline V lookup: CDR1 DFQATT, CDR2 SNEGSKA (reference sequence). This CDR3 has 11 amino acids. The CDR3 nucleotides read TGCAGTGCCAGCCTCATGGACGAGCAGTACGTC. Its protein product is CSASLMDEQYV.

This clonotype showed up many times. This chain connects TRBV10-1 to TRBJ2-3, with no clear D. Germline V gives CDR1 WNHNN, CDR2 SYGVQD (reference sequence). The CDR3 contains 18 residues. The V end lost 0 bases, the J end lost 8 bases, and 24 bases lay between the germline ends. CDR3 coding DNA: TGCGCCAGCAGTGAGTCGGTAGGAAACTTGGCGGTATTGGGTACGCAGTATTTT. It encodes CASSESVGNLAVLGTQYF.